Following are 26 T cell receptor beta chains from one sample sequenced in a study of T cells in Graves' hyperthyroidism and ophthalmopathy. Amplification of TCR beta CDR3 regions used RNA as the template. The TCR CDR3 was amplified in a first-round RT-PCR using the HTBI primer set. TCRdb re-called the multiplex PCR reads with MiXCR, one entry per CDR3 protein. The data hold hundreds of thousands of distinct CDR3 sequences, with 13% to 15% observed a single time. The sample was blood. Receptor source: a woman younger than 35 with Graves' hyperthyroidism.

There are many counts of this clonotype. The rearrangement links TRBV20-1 to TRBJ1-4, with unresolved D. Germline CDR1 and CDR2: DFQATT and SNEGSKA (reference sequence). V was trimmed by 5 bases and J by 8 bases, leaving 21 bases between them. The CDR3 runs to 15 residues. CDR3 nucleotides: TGCAGTGCTTCTCCAGGCCGCGTTCGTACCGAAAAACTGTTTTTT. This gives the protein CSASPGRVRTEKLFF.

Ten or more counts support this clonotype. This chain links TRBV20-1 with TRBJ2-3, with TRBD2 matching 11 bases. The CDR3 sequence is 18 residues long. The V gene's germline CDR1 is DFQATT and CDR2 SNEGSKA (reference sequence). The junction had 14 bases not matched to a gene; V was cut back by 3 bases and J by 3 bases. The DNA of the CDR3 is TGCAGTGCTAGGCTAGCGGGAGGCCGACCAGGGGGGACAGATACGCAGTATTTT. Translated: CSARLAGGRPGGTDTQYF.

This clonotype turned up a few times. The chain joins TRBV19 to TRBJ1-4; TRBD1 might be the D (5 bases). The germline V and J ends were trimmed by 7 bases and 7 bases, with 16 bases remaining between them. Looked up from germline, CDR1 is LNHDA and CDR2 is SQIVND (reference sequence). The CDR3 extends over 14 amino acids. CDR3 coding DNA: TGTGCCAGTAACTTCCGAGGGGCGGGTGAAAAACTGTTTTTT. Protein sequence: CASNFRGAGEKLFF.

At least ten counts were recorded for this clonotype. The CDR3 sequence is CASSYDWTYEQYF. CDR3 bases: TGTGCCAGCAGTTACGACTGGACCTACGAGCAGTACTTC. The rearrangement links TRBV6-1 to TRBJ2-7; D gene uncertain. The CDR3 is 13 residues long. V lost 5 bases, J lost 2 bases, and 10 bases lay in between. Germline CDR1 is MNHNS and CDR2 is SASEGT.

This clonotype has at least ten counts. This chain joins TRBV11-3 and TRBJ1-1; D is possibly TRBD1 (5 bases). Germline V gene data show CDR1 as SGHNT and CDR2 as YENEEA. With 2 bases removed from V and 3 bases from J, the gap between germline ends came to 10 bases. The CDR3 runs to 14 residues. This CDR3 is CASSLSDRYTEAFF. CDR3 nucleotides: TGTGCCAGCAGCTTATCTGACAGATACACTGAAGCTTTCTTT.

This clonotype has only a few counts. The gene calls are TRBV12-3 or TRBV12-4 and TRBJ2-2, with no clear D. V lost 4 bases and J 1 base, leaving 13 bases between the germline ends. The length of the CDR3 is 16 residues. The CDR3 protein is CASSWAQLGNTGELFF. For the CDR3, the DNA is TGTGCCAGCAGTTGGGCCCAATTGGGGAACACCGGGGAGCTGTTTTTT.

The rearrangement uses TRBV14 and TRBJ1-4; D gene unclear. Looked up from germline, CDR1 is SGHDN and CDR2 is FVKESK. Trimming removed 0 bases from V and 9 bases from J, with 14 bases in between. This CDR3 is 15 amino acids long. The CDR3 here is CASSQEGGLMKKLFF. Written as DNA, the CDR3 is TGTGCCAGCAGCCAAGAGGGCGGATTAATGAAAAAACTGTTTTTT. The full variable domain, with the rest looked up from reference TRBV14 and TRBJ1-4, is EAGVTQFPSHSVIEKGQTVTLRCDPISGHDNLYWYRRVMGKEIKFLLHFVKESKQDESGMPNNRFLAERTGGTYSTLKVQPAELEDSGVYFCASSQEGGLMKKLFFGSGTQLSVL.

The V gene is TRBV12-3 or TRBV12-4, the J gene TRBJ2-3; D might be TRBD1 (5 bases). The CDR3 extends over 13 amino acids. V lost 6 bases and J 9 bases, leaving 16 bases between the germline ends. For the CDR3, the DNA is TGTGCCAGCAGATTTGGGGCCGCTGAAACGCAGTATTTT. Translated, it gives CASRFGAAETQYF.

This chain links TRBV19 with TRBJ1-1; 8 bases align to TRBD1. Germline V gene sequence: CDR1 LNHDA, CDR2 SQIVND (reference sequence). The CDR3 covers 14 residues. V was clipped by 6 bases and J by 4 bases; unmatched bases: 7. In DNA form, the CDR3 reads TGTGCCAGTAGAACTACAGGGGGGAGCACTGAAGCTTTCTTT. Protein: CASRTTGGSTEAFF.

The chain links TRBV5-5 to TRBJ1-1; the D is unclear. CDR3 length: 13 amino acids. Germline loops: CDR1 SGHKS, CDR2 YYEKEE (reference sequence). The ends were cut back, 2 bases at V and 3 bases at J, with 8 bases in the middle. CDR3 sequence reads: CASSLGPYTEAFF. The CDR3 DNA reads as TGTGCCAGCAGCTTAGGGCCGTACACTGAAGCTTTCTTT.

This chain joins TRBV20-1 and TRBJ2-1; 8 nucleotides match TRBD2. CDR3 length: 18 amino acids. Losses at the gene ends were 5 bases for V and 9 bases for J; bases not matched to a gene: 24. In germline, CDR1 is DFQATT, CDR2 SNEGSKA (reference sequence). Written as DNA, the CDR3 is TGCAGTGCTGGCGCCTTAGCGGGATGGAGTCCGCTACAGGGTGAGCAGTTCTTC. Translation: CSAGALAGWSPLQGEQFF.

The chain recombines TRBV11-2 with TRBJ2-1, with 7 positions matching TRBD2. The V gene end was trimmed by 3 bases and the J gene end by 9 bases; junction bases not matched to a gene: 8. This CDR3 has 14 residues. From germline, CDR1 is SGHAT and CDR2 FQNNGV. CDR3 region: CASSLAGDLGEQFF. The CDR3 bases are TGTGCCAGCAGCTTGGCGGGAGACCTGGGTGAGCAGTTCTTC.

This clonotype was seen a few times. V and J are TRBV30 and TRBJ2-1; 15 bases are a match to TRBD2. The CDR3 has 13 residues. From germline, CDR1 is GTSNPN and CDR2 SVGIG (reference sequence). V shed 4 bases and J 9 bases; nucleotides not matched to a gene: 1. The CDR3 region is CAWKGLAGGEQFF. The CDR3 nucleotides are TGTGCCTGGAAGGGACTAGCGGGAGGTGAGCAGTTCTTC.

This clonotype has at least ten counts. This chain joins TRBV24-1 and TRBJ2-3; 7 positions agree with TRBD2. J gave up 3 bases and V 4 bases, and 9 bases lay outside the gene matches. The CDR3 extends over 16 amino acids. The germline CDR1 and CDR2 sequences are KGHDR and SFDVKD. CDR3 amino acids: CATSDSGRMGTDTQYF. CDR3 DNA: TGTGCCACCAGTGACTCCGGGAGGATGGGAACAGATACGCAGTATTTT.

The gene calls are TRBV12-3 or TRBV12-4 and TRBJ1-3; D is uncertain. The CDR3 has 12 residues. Trimming took off 6 bases at V and 3 bases at J, with 6 bases between the two ends. CDR3 sequence (DNA): TGTGCCAGCAGGCGTGATGGAAACACCATATATTTT. This sequence encodes CASRRDGNTIYF.

Many counts were recorded for this clonotype. The chain is built from TRBV6-1 and TRBJ2-1, with 11 nucleotides matching TRBD2. There are 16 residues in the CDR3. Germline lookup yields CDR1 MNHNS and CDR2 SASEGT. J gave up 4 bases and V 5 bases, and 7 bases lay outside the gene matches. CDR3 DNA: TGTGCCAGCAGTCCAGCGACTAGCGGGAATTACAATGAGCAGTTCTTC. Amino acid sequence: CASSPATSGNYNEQFF.

The V call is TRBV4-1, the J call TRBJ1-5; D gene ambiguous. Germline lookup yields CDR1 MGHRA and CDR2 YSYEKL. The ends were cut back, 6 bases at V and 9 bases at J, with 15 bases in the middle. CDR3 size: 13 residues. CDR3 residues: CASSISDNRPQHF. The CDR3 coding sequence is TGCGCCAGCAGTATAAGCGATAACCGGCCCCAGCATTTT.

The chain uses TRBV27 and TRBJ1-5, with 10 bases fitting TRBD1. CDR1 and CDR2 from the germline V gene are MNHEY and SMNVEV (reference sequence). Trimming removed 6 bases from V and 6 bases from J; junction bases left unmatched: 11. The CDR3 runs to 16 residues. CDR3 DNA: TGTGCCAGCAGGGGACAGGGGTGGGGGTTTCGTCAGCCCCAGCATTTT. It specifies CASRGQGWGFRQPQHF.

This clonotype was observed a few times. The J gene is TRBJ2-3, the V gene TRBV5-6; TRBD2 matches 9 bases. The V segment lost 2 bases and the J segment 6 bases; nucleotides outside the gene matches: 13. CDR3 length: 17 residues. Germline CDR1 SGHDT, CDR2 YYEEEE. This CDR3 reads CASSFASGITIGDTQYF. CDR3 nucleotide sequence: TGTGCCAGCAGCTTCGCTAGCGGGATTACAATAGGGGATACGCAGTATTTT.

This clonotype came up once. This may come from a read error, since a much larger clone is one base off. V usage is TRBV18 and J usage is TRBJ2-1; weak D call: TRBD1 (6 bases). The J call could be wrong; TRBJ2-7 is a better fit for the DNA end. The CDR3 has 14 residues. The germline V gene has CDR1 KGHSH and CDR2 LQKENI. Here the CDR3 reads CASSPIQGINEQYF. The CDR3 DNA sequence: TGTGCCAGCTCACCAATACAGGGTATCAATGAGCAGTACTTC.

This sequence joins TRBV7-3 and TRBJ2-1; D is unresolved. The CDR3 contains 18 residues. Germline V gene lookup returns CDR1 SGHTA and CDR2 FQGTGA. V lost 1 base and J lost 6, with 22 bases in between. CDR3 region: CASSLIYLLAGPGNEQFF. The CDR3 nucleotides are TGTGCCAGCAGCTTAATCTATCTGTTGGCTGGCCCGGGCAATGAGCAGTTCTTC.

In this sample, this clonotype turned up a few times. The V call is TRBV27, the J call TRBJ1-1; D may be TRBD1 (5 bases). This CDR3 contains 14 residues. In germline, CDR1 is MNHEY, CDR2 SMNVEV (reference sequence). Trimming cost V 4 bases and J 1 base, with 10 bases left between them. The CDR3 DNA is TGTGCCAGCAGTTATGGGGCAACGAACACTGAAGCTTTCTTT. It codes for CASSYGATNTEAFF.

CDR3 loop: CASSFVGAETQYF. CDR3 in DNA: TGTGCCAGCAGTTTTGTAGGGGCAGAGACCCAGTACTTC. The chain combines TRBV12-3 or TRBV12-4 with TRBJ2-5, with D possibly TRBD1 on 5 matching bases. The germline V and J ends were trimmed by 3 bases and 4 bases, with 9 bases remaining between them. The CDR3 is made up of 13 amino acids.

This clonotype has just a few counts. The chain has TRBV11-3 and TRBJ2-2; D ambiguous. The germline gives CDR1 SGHNT, CDR2 YENEEA. This CDR3 spans 15 amino acids. Trimming pared 3 bases from V and 6 bases from J, leaving 14 bases between. The CDR3 is CASSFPGKASGELFF. DNA for the CDR3: TGTGCCAGCAGCTTCCCAGGCAAAGCATCCGGGGAGCTGTTTTTT.

The sample holds many counts of this clonotype. V is TRBV30 and J is TRBJ2-5; weak D call: TRBD2 (5 bases). Per germline, CDR1 GTSNPN and CDR2 SVGIG (reference sequence). The CDR3 totals 12 residues. Trimming took off 4 bases at V and 5 bases at J, with 11 bases between the two ends. The DNA of the CDR3 is TGTGCCTGGACTCTAGCATACGAGACCCAGTACTTC. Protein: CAWTLAYETQYF.

This clonotype was seen repeatedly, ten times or more. The rearrangement uses TRBV7-9 and TRBJ2-5, with 7 nucleotides matching TRBD2. CDR1 SEHNR and CDR2 FQNEAQ come from the germline V gene (reference sequence). With V trimmed by 7 bases and J by 0 bases, 8 bases remained unmatched. There are 15 residues in the CDR3. In DNA form, the CDR3 reads TGTGCCAGCAACCCCCCGGGGGGAGACCAAGAGACCCAGTACTTC. Translated, it gives CASNPPGGDQETQYF.